This entry lists 21 T cell receptor beta chains sequenced from one sample in a study of radiotherapy plus CTLA-4 blockade in lung cancer. Produced via immunoSEQ multiplex PCR; TCRdb's table is partial and in-frame only. The sample records 75,000 or so clones, roughly 78% being singletons. This specimen was peripheral blood, taken from a patient treated with radiotherapy plus ipilimumab. These receptors were taken from a human donor with non-small cell lung cancer who had a complete response to radiotherapy plus ipilimumab.

This chain uses TRBV25-1 with TRBJ1-1, with unresolved D. The V end lost 4 bases, the J end lost 1 base, and 4 bases lay between the germline ends. The CDR3 is made up of 12 amino acids. Germline values: CDR1 MGHDK, CDR2 SYGVNS. This CDR3 is CASSVRNTEAFF. The CDR3 DNA sequence: TGTGCCAGCAGTGTTCGGAACACTGAAGCTTTCTTT.

The chain carries TRBV6-1 and TRBJ1-1; 7 bases fit TRBD1. The CDR3 consists of 14 residues. V dropped 3 bases and J dropped 3; count of bases not matched to a gene: 4. Germline V gene sequence: CDR1 MNHNS, CDR2 SASEGT. The CDR3 region is CASSEGGGDTEAFF. The CDR3 DNA follows: TGTGCCAGCAGTGAGGGAGGGGGCGACACTGAAGCTTTCTTT.

The V and J genes are TRBV15 and TRBJ1-6; D uncertain. V was trimmed by 1 base and J by 7 bases, leaving 5 bases between them. The germline V gene has CDR1 LNHNV and CDR2 YYDKDF (reference sequence). The CDR3 extends over 13 amino acids. The CDR3, as DNA: TGTGCCACCAGCAGAGTGGGGAATTCACCCCTCCACTTT. Its protein product is CATSRVGNSPLHF.

This clone has only a few counts. The chain links TRBV5-1 to TRBJ1-4; TRBD1 might be the D (5 bases). Trimming took 4 bases from V and 8 from J, leaving 15 bases between them. Germline V gene sequence: CDR1 SGHRS, CDR2 YFSETQ. The CDR3 consists of 14 residues. CDR3: CASSATVTKEKLFF. For the CDR3, the DNA is TGCGCCAGCAGCGCGACAGTGACCAAGGAAAAACTGTTTTTT.

The chain has TRBV18 and TRBJ1-5; TRBD1 matches 7 bases. After removal of 4 bases from V and 6 bases from J, the junction contained 12 bases not matched to a gene. Per germline, CDR1 KGHSH and CDR2 LQKENI. The CDR3 length is 16 residues. CDR3 loop: CASSLGLTGESQPQHF. CDR3 coding DNA: TGTGCCAGCTCACTCGGTTTAACAGGGGAGAGTCAGCCCCAGCATTTT.

The chain employs TRBV7-9 and TRBJ2-1; D perhaps matches TRBD1 (5 bases). The CDR3 contains 14 residues. CDR1 and CDR2 from the germline V gene are SEHNR and FQNEAQ (reference sequence). Trimming took 5 bases from V and 7 from J, leaving 15 bases between them. This chain's CDR3 is CASSPWGLGNEQFF. DNA for the CDR3: TGTGCCAGCAGCCCCTGGGGCCTGGGGAATGAGCAGTTCTTC.

The rearrangement joins TRBV7-9 to TRBJ2-1; perhaps D is TRBD1 or TRBD2 (6 bases each). Germline V gives CDR1 SEHNR, CDR2 FQNEAQ (reference sequence). Trimming took 3 bases from V and 10 from J, leaving 13 bases between them. The CDR3 contains 13 residues. The CDR3 nucleotides read TGTGCCAGCAGCTTCCGGGAGAGGGGGGAGCAGTTCTTC. Protein sequence: CASSFRERGEQFF. The whole variable domain, remainder taken from reference TRBV7-9 and TRBJ2-1, is DTGVSQNPRHKITKRGQNVTFRCDPISEHNRLYWYRQTLGQGPEFLTYFQNEAQLEKSRLLSDRFSAERPKGSFSTLEIQRTEQGDSAMYLCASSFRERGEQFFGPGTRLTVL.

The V and J genes are TRBV30 and TRBJ1-5, with D unresolved. The CDR3 has 20 residues. CDR1 GTSNPN and CDR2 SVGIG come from the germline V gene (reference sequence). V shed 3 bases and J shed 2 bases, with 29 bases lying between them. CDR3 protein: CAWSKGAGIFFSNGNQPQHF. In DNA, the CDR3 is TGTGCCTGGAGCAAGGGAGCTGGGATATTTTTCTCAAACGGCAATCAGCCCCAGCATTTT.

The gene calls are TRBV19 and TRBJ2-1; 12 bases are a match to TRBD2. In germline, CDR1 is LNHDA, CDR2 SQIVND (reference sequence). V lost 3 bases, J lost 7 bases, and 7 bases stayed unmatched. The CDR3 totals 16 residues. DNA for the CDR3: TGTGCCAGTAGTATGTTTGGGCTAGCGGGAGGGAATGAGCAGTTCTTC. This sequence encodes CASSMFGLAGGNEQFF.

This clone was observed a few times. The V call is TRBV19, the J call TRBJ2-7, with D possibly TRBD2 on 5 matching bases. Between the trimmed V and J ends, which lost 3 bases and 4 bases, there was a span of 13 bases. CDR3 length: 14 amino acids. Germline loops: CDR1 LNHDA, CDR2 SQIVND (reference sequence). For the CDR3, the DNA is TGTGCCAGTAGTATTGGGAGTGGGTCATACGAGCAGTACTTC. It translates to CASSIGSGSYEQYF. Drawing the rest from reference TRBV19 and TRBJ2-7, the complete variable domain is DGGITQSPKYLFRKEGQNVTLSCEQNLNHDAMYWYRQDPGQGLRLIYYSQIVNDFQKGDIAEGYSVSREKKESFPLTVTSAQKNPTAFYLCASSIGSGSYEQYFGPGTRLTVT.

This clone is a singleton in its sample. The V and J genes are TRBV2 and TRBJ2-5; possible D gene TRBD2, 6 bases. The length of the CDR3 is 15 residues. Looked up from germline, CDR1 is SNHLY and CDR2 is FYNNEI. V was pared by 10 bases and J by 4 bases, with 22 bases between. The CDR3 protein is CATMRRGTPRETQYF. CDR3 sequence (DNA): TGTGCCACCATGAGGCGGGGAACCCCCCGAGAGACCCAGTACTTC.

The chain joins TRBV6-4 to TRBJ2-3; D may be TRBD1 (6 bases). The CDR3 is made up of 15 amino acids. Germline CDR1 and CDR2: MRHNA and SNTAGT. The V end was cut by 4 bases, the J end by 5 bases, with 16 bases between. CDR3 DNA: TGTGCCAGCAGTGGTTTCCCTAGGGGGAGAGATACGCAGTATTTT. Encoded protein: CASSGFPRGRDTQYF.

The V gene is TRBV2, the J gene TRBJ1-4; D perhaps matches TRBD1 (5 bases). The CDR3 is 14 residues long. Trimming pared 5 bases from V and 7 bases from J, leaving 14 bases between. Per the germline V gene, CDR1 is SNHLY and CDR2 is FYNNEI. CDR3 in DNA: TGTGCCAGCAGTTCCGGATTTGGGGGTGAAAAACTGTTTTTT. Encoded protein: CASSSGFGGEKLFF.

J is TRBJ2-2 and V is TRBV7-9; D uncertain. Per the germline V gene, CDR1 is SEHNR and CDR2 is FQNEAQ (reference sequence). V lost 7 bases and J 7 bases, leaving 13 bases between the germline ends. CDR3 length equals 13 residues. CDR3: CASTLMVDGELFF. CDR3 bases: TGTGCCAGCACCCTTATGGTGGACGGGGAGCTGTTTTTT.

This rearrangement joins TRBV6-5 to TRBJ1-3; a weak D match, TRBD1 (5 bases). Trimming took 6 bases from V and 0 from J, leaving 12 bases between them. This CDR3 spans 15 amino acids. The germline CDR1 and CDR2 sequences are MNHEY and SVGAGI. CDR3 sequence: CASSMGRSSGNTIYF. CDR3 in DNA: TGTGCCAGCAGCATGGGACGTAGCTCTGGAAACACCATATATTTT.

The sample holds a few counts of this clone. The chain links TRBV4-3 to TRBJ2-7; D perhaps matches TRBD1 (6 bases). Trimming stripped 1 base from V and 2 bases from J, with 12 bases between. The CDR3 covers 15 residues. The V gene's germline CDR1 is LGHNA and CDR2 YSLEER. The CDR3 protein is CASSQAVTGTYEQYF. The CDR3 DNA follows: TGCGCCAGCAGCCAAGCCGTGACAGGTACCTACGAGCAGTACTTC.

V is TRBV5-1 and J is TRBJ1-2, with no clear D. The V gene lost 0 bases and the J gene lost 13 bases, with 16 bases spanning the gap. CDR3 size: 13 residues. Germline-derived CDR1 and CDR2 are SGHRS and YFSETQ. The CDR3 is CASSLEVVTPVTF. CDR3 bases: TGCGCCAGCAGCTTGGAGGTGGTAACCCCGGTCACCTTC.

The genes are TRBV19 and TRBJ1-1; D is possibly TRBD1 (6 bases). CDR3 length: 14 residues. Germline V gene sequence: CDR1 LNHDA, CDR2 SQIVND (reference sequence). Trimming stripped 7 bases from V and 6 bases from J, with 18 bases between. CDR3 nucleotides: TGTGCCAGTATAGATCAAGGGGGTAGCGCTGAAGCTTTCTTT. Translating it yields CASIDQGGSAEAFF.

The rearrangement joins TRBV6-9 to TRBJ2-1; weak D call: TRBD2 (6 bases). CDR1 and CDR2 (germline): MNHGY, SVAAGI. The CDR3 covers 11 residues. Trimming took 3 bases from V and 10 from J, leaving 7 bases between them. The CDR3 loop reads CASSYAGEQFF. CDR3 nucleotide sequence: TGTGCCAGCAGTTACGCGGGAGAGCAGTTCTTC.

The rearrangement joins TRBV11-2 to TRBJ2-3; TRBD2 is a possible D gene (5 bases). V was clipped by 5 bases and J by 5 bases, with 5 bases between them. Germline lookup yields CDR1 SGHAT and CDR2 FQNNGV. The CDR3 is 11 amino acids. The DNA for the CDR3 is TGTGCCAGCAGCCGGGGAGATACGCAGTATTTT. Protein sequence: CASSRGDTQYF.

This sequence joins TRBV7-2 and TRBJ2-3, with 8 bases fitting TRBD2. The CDR3 is 18 residues long. CDR1 is SGHTA and CDR2 is FQGNSA in the germline V gene. Losses at the gene ends were 5 bases for V and 0 bases for J; bases not matched to a gene: 13. DNA of the CDR3: TGTGCCAGCAGCCCTCGGGGGGGGGCGGCTCCTAGCACAGATACGCAGTATTTT. The encoded protein is CASSPRGGAAPSTDTQYF. Full variable domain (outside the CDR3, taken from reference TRBV7-2 and TRBJ2-3): GAGVSQSPSNKVTEKGKDVELRCDPISGHTALYWYRQSLGQGLEFLIYFQGNSAPDKSGLPSDRFSAERTGGSVSTLTIQRTQQEDSAVYLCASSPRGGAAPSTDTQYFGPGTRLTVL.